The entry below describes one T cell receptor beta chain. The source of the sample is a study of OX40 agonist ivuxolimab in advanced cancers. Study-wide background: Administration of intravenous ivuxolimab to patients occurred every 2 weeks at 0.01 to 10 mg/kg.

Some clones are missing from TCRdb's copy, which holds only in-frame ones; the method was immunoSEQ multiplex PCR. The sample has about 34,000 clones, roughly 80% seen once. This CDR3 has 16 residues. From germline, CDR1 is SGHRS and CDR2 YFSETQ. Trimming removed 3 bases from V and 1 base from J, with 11 bases in between. V is TRBV5-1 and J is TRBJ1-6, with D uncertain. Sequencing was performed on CD4+ or CD8+ T cells sorted from blood, taken in a trial of the OX40 agonist ivuxolimab. This receptor was taken from an adult with an advanced solid tumor such as melanoma, head and neck, liver or kidney cancer. This CDR3 reads CASSSGQVSYNSPLHF. The CDR3 DNA is TGCGCCAGCAGCTCTGGCCAGGTTTCCTATAATTCACCCCTCCACTTT.